The 24 T cell receptor beta chains below were found in one sample sequenced in a study of CD8 T cells in Susac syndrome. RNA was extracted with the RNeasy kit, and a quantity of 0.5 to 1 ug was reverse transcribed using random hexamers. TCRdb reprocessed the immunoSEQ multiplex PCR reads with MiXCR, giving one entry per CDR3 protein. The table has around 160,000 distinct CDR3 sequences, 93% seen once. Material: CD4+ T cells from PBMCs. Receptors originate from a human donor in good health.

This chain uses TRBV6-6 with TRBJ1-2; TRBD1 matches 9 bases. This CDR3 has 13 amino acids. V shed 11 bases and J 2 bases; nucleotides not matched to a gene: 6. The V gene's germline CDR1 is MNHNY and CDR2 SVGAGI (reference sequence). Written as DNA, the CDR3 is TGTGCCGCCAGACAGGGGGGCAACTATGGCTACACCTTC. This gives the protein CAARQGGNYGYTF.

The chain is built from TRBV6-5 and TRBJ2-5; D remains unclear. Deletions cut 2 bases from V and 0 bases from J, with 7 bases between. The germline CDR1 and CDR2 sequences are MNHEY and SVGAGI. This CDR3 has 14 amino acids. The CDR3 reads CASSYHRNQETQYF. The CDR3 DNA sequence: TGTGCCAGCAGTTACCACCGTAACCAAGAGACCCAGTACTTC.

The J gene is TRBJ2-3, the V gene TRBV20-1; no clear D gene. V was clipped by 5 bases and J by 2 bases, with 17 bases between them. CDR3 size: 15 residues. The germline gives CDR1 DFQATT, CDR2 SNEGSKA (reference sequence). CDR3 nucleotide sequence: TGCAGTGCTCCTCCCTTGGCGGATTACACAGATACGCAGTATTTT. It translates to CSAPPLADYTDTQYF.

The chain links TRBV7-2 to TRBJ1-2; 9 bases are a match to TRBD1. The length of the CDR3 is 15 residues. Germline CDR1 and CDR2: SGHTA and FQGNSA. Trimming at V came to 3 bases and at J to 3 bases, leaving 5 bases not matched to a gene. Written as DNA, the CDR3 is TGTGCCAGCAGCTTGGGGACAGGGTTAGACTATGGCTACACCTTC. As protein: CASSLGTGLDYGYTF.

This clonotype was seen once. The chain joins TRBV6-1 to TRBJ1-5; D call uncertain. Trimming left V 1 base short and J 5 bases short, with 6 bases between. In germline, CDR1 is MNHNS, CDR2 SASEGT. The CDR3 sequence is 13 residues long. In DNA, the CDR3 is TGTGCCAGCAGTGAAGTAAGAGATCAGCCCCAGCATTTT. Translating it yields CASSEVRDQPQHF.

A single count supports this clonotype. V gene TRBV30 combines with J gene TRBJ2-5; D gene ambiguous. The CDR3 runs 12 residues. Trimming removed 1 base from V and 5 bases from J, with 8 bases in between. Germline loops: CDR1 GTSNPN, CDR2 SVGIG (reference sequence). The CDR3 bases are TGTGCCTGGAGTGAGTTCAGGGAGACCCAGTACTTC. It codes for CAWSEFRETQYF. The whole variable domain, remainder taken from reference TRBV30 and TRBJ2-5, is SQTIHQWPATLVQPVGSPLSLECTVEGTSNPNLYWYRQAAGRGLQLLFYSVGIGQISSEVPQNLSASRPQDRQFILSSKKLLLSDSGFYLCAWSEFRETQYFGPGTRLLVL.

The rearrangement joins TRBV7-3 to TRBJ2-3, with 7 bases identical to TRBD2. V shed 0 bases, J shed 2 bases, and the junction held 2 bases outside the gene matches. Per germline, CDR1 SGHTA and CDR2 FQGTGA. The CDR3 has 15 residues. The DNA of the CDR3 is TGTGCCAGCAGCTTAACGGGGGACTACACAGATACGCAGTATTTT. Its translation: CASSLTGDYTDTQYF.

CDR3 DNA: TGTGCCAGCAGTCGAAGCCCAAGTGAAAAACTGTTTTTT. Encoded protein: CASSRSPSEKLFF. The chain joins TRBV6-1 to TRBJ1-4; D gene uncertain. CDR1 MNHNS and CDR2 SASEGT come from the germline V gene. The V end lost 5 bases, the J end lost 7 bases, and 11 bases lay between the germline ends. The CDR3 totals 13 residues.

The V call is TRBV29-1, the J call TRBJ2-1; 9 bases are shared with TRBD2. Germline assignment: CDR1 SQVTM and CDR2 ANQGSEA. The CDR3 sequence is 17 residues long. The junction had 15 bases not matched to a gene; V was cut back by 1 base and J by 8 bases. CDR3 bases: TGCAGCGTTGAAGTAACGTTTGGGCTAGCGGGGCACGATGAGCAGTTCTTC. Translation gives CSVEVTFGLAGHDEQFF.

The V gene is TRBV6-2 or TRBV6-3, the J gene TRBJ2-7; the D is unclear. CDR3 size: 14 residues. Germline V gene sequence: CDR1 MNHEY, CDR2 SVGEGT. Trimming removed 8 bases at V and 0 bases at J, with 14 bases between. DNA of the CDR3: TGTGCCAGCCGGCTTGGTGGGTTCTCCTACGAGCAGTACTTC. Its translation: CASRLGGFSYEQYF.

In its sample, this clonotype was seen once. This chain uses TRBV18 with TRBJ1-5; perhaps TRBD1 as D (5 bases). The CDR3 length is 13 residues. V was trimmed by 3 bases and J by 9 bases, leaving 12 bases between them. CDR1 is KGHSH and CDR2 is LQKENI in the germline V gene. CDR3 in DNA: TGTGCCAGCTCACCTTCCCCAGGGCGGCCCCAGCATTTT. Translated, it gives CASSPSPGRPQHF.

The genes are TRBV6-5 and TRBJ2-7; 7 nucleotides match TRBD1. The J segment lost 6 bases and the V segment lost 6 bases, leaving 14 bases of the junction unmatched. The CDR3 is made up of 15 amino acids. Germline CDR1 and CDR2: MNHEY and SVGAGI. CDR3 region: CASRNRGRALGEQYF. DNA of the CDR3: TGTGCCAGCAGAAACAGGGGACGGGCGCTGGGCGAGCAGTACTTC.

The V gene is TRBV29-1, the J gene TRBJ2-7; 10 nucleotides line up with TRBD1. CDR1 and CDR2 from the germline V gene are SQVTM and ANQGSEA. Unmatched junction bases numbered 2, after V lost 7 bases and J lost 5 bases. CDR3 length: 11 residues. The CDR3 loop is CSGGTGDEQYF. CDR3 sequence (DNA): TGCAGCGGAGGGACAGGGGACGAGCAGTACTTC.

This chain connects TRBV9 to TRBJ2-2; no clear D. V was shortened by 1 base and J by 6 bases, with 4 bases between the two germline ends. The CDR3 contains 12 residues. Germline-derived CDR1 and CDR2 are SGDLS and YYNGEE. The CDR3 is CASSVWSGELFF. As DNA, the CDR3 is TGTGCCAGCAGCGTATGGTCCGGGGAGCTGTTTTTT.

This chain joins TRBV9 and TRBJ1-2; the D is unclear. CDR1 is SGDLS and CDR2 is YYNGEE in the germline V gene. The CDR3 is made up of 14 amino acids. Trimming cost V 3 bases and J 8 bases, with 17 bases left between them. In nucleotides, the CDR3 is TGTGCCAGCAGCGGGCCGTCAAGGTCGATCGGCTACACCTTC. Translation: CASSGPSRSIGYTF.

The chain carries TRBV2 and TRBJ2-1; TRBD1 aligns across 9 bases. This CDR3 region has 14 residues. The V segment lost 4 bases and the J segment 6 bases; nucleotides outside the gene matches: 4. CDR1 and CDR2 (germline): SNHLY, FYNNEI. The CDR3 bases are TGTGCCAGCAGTGTAGAGGGACAGGGCAATGAGCAGTTCTTC. It translates to CASSVEGQGNEQFF.

This chain joins TRBV3-1 and TRBJ1-6, with TRBD1 matching over 8 bases. CDR1 and CDR2 from the germline V gene are LGHDT and YNNKEL (reference sequence). CDR3 length: 13 residues. J was trimmed by 8 bases and V by 6 bases; bases with no gene match: 3. This chain's CDR3 is CASRPGGHSPLHF. CDR3 in DNA: TGTGCCAGCAGACCAGGGGGCCATTCACCCCTCCACTTT.

The J gene is TRBJ1-5, the V gene TRBV19; perhaps TRBD1 as D (5 bases). The CDR3 sequence is 15 residues long. CDR1 LNHDA and CDR2 SQIVND come from the germline V gene (reference sequence). V lost 3 bases to trimming and J lost 2 bases, with 11 bases between them. CDR3 sequence: CASSIGGNGNQPQHF. Written as DNA, the CDR3 is TGTGCCAGTAGTATTGGGGGTAACGGCAATCAGCCCCAGCATTTT.

This chain uses TRBV20-1 with TRBJ1-1, with TRBD1 matching over 12 bases. Germline CDR1 and CDR2: DFQATT and SNEGSKA (reference sequence). Trimming took 5 bases from V and 7 from J; bases not matched to a gene: 11. The CDR3 covers 15 residues. CDR3: CSARAGTGGGGEAFF. CDR3 coding DNA: TGCAGTGCTCGAGCGGGGACAGGGGGCGGTGGTGAAGCTTTCTTT.

This clonotype showed up just once. The V gene is TRBV3-1, the J gene TRBJ1-3; the match to TRBD1 covers 10 bases. This CDR3 is built from 15 residues. Germline V gene sequence: CDR1 LGHDT, CDR2 YNNKEL (reference sequence). Germline trimming cut 2 bases from V and 6 bases from J; bases unmatched to any gene: 4. The CDR3 DNA sequence: TGTGCCAGCAGCCAACCGGGACAGGGGCCAAACACCATATATTTT. Translated, it gives CASSQPGQGPNTIYF.

The gene calls are TRBV9 and TRBJ2-2; a possible D gene is TRBD2 (6 bases). Trimming removed 0 bases at V and 1 base at J, with 10 bases between. CDR3 length equals 16 residues. Germline loops: CDR1 SGDLS, CDR2 YYNGEE. CDR3 region: CASSVALRGNTGELFF. The CDR3 bases are TGTGCCAGCAGCGTAGCACTGCGGGGGAACACCGGGGAGCTGTTTTTT.

This sequence joins TRBV19 and TRBJ2-6; the D gene is possibly TRBD2 (5 bases). Germline CDR1 LNHDA, CDR2 SQIVND (reference sequence). Between the trimmed V and J ends, which lost 6 bases and 4 bases, there was a span of 7 bases. The CDR3 is made up of 13 amino acids. CDR3: CASRVAGANVLTF. The DNA for the CDR3 is TGTGCCAGTAGAGTAGCGGGGGCCAACGTCCTGACTTTC.

The rearrangement joins TRBV20-1 to TRBJ1-2; weak D call: TRBD1 (6 bases). Trimming cost V 6 bases and J 2 bases, with 10 bases left between them. CDR3 length: 12 amino acids. Germline CDR1 DFQATT, CDR2 SNEGSKA (reference sequence). CDR3 amino acids: CSAEGGNYGYTF. The CDR3 DNA reads as TGCAGTGCAGAAGGGGGGAACTATGGCTACACCTTC.

J is TRBJ2-4 and V is TRBV6-5, with 9 bases fitting TRBD1. The CDR3 contains 16 residues. V dropped 0 bases and J dropped 5; count of bases not matched to a gene: 5. Germline V gene data show CDR1 as MNHEY and CDR2 as SVGAGI. The DNA for the CDR3 is TGTGCCAGCAGTTACTCCGCGGGACAGGGAGAAAACATTCAGTACTTC. Translation: CASSYSAGQGENIQYF.